The 20 T cell receptor beta chains below come from one sample, sequenced in a study of CD8 T cells in Susac syndrome. Reverse transcription of roughly 0.5 to 1 ug RNA was performed with random hexamers. Each CDR3 protein is one row after TCRdb ran MiXCR on the immunoSEQ multiplex PCR reads. The sample includes 45,000 or so distinct CDR3 sequences, approximately 93% of them seen just once. Sequencing used CD8+ T cells from PBMCs. Receptors were obtained from a human donor in good health.

The rearrangement links TRBV13 to TRBJ2-7; the match to TRBD2 covers 7 bases. Germline V lookup: CDR1 PRHDT, CDR2 FYEKMQ (reference sequence). V was clipped by 5 bases and J by 5 bases; unmatched bases: 0. The length of the CDR3 is 11 residues. CDR3: CASSRGDEQYF. The CDR3 coding sequence is TGTGCCAGCAGCCGGGGGGACGAGCAGTACTTC.

The V gene is TRBV30, the J gene TRBJ2-7; D might be TRBD1 or TRBD2, each matching 5 bases. Germline CDR1 is GTSNPN and CDR2 is SVGIG (reference sequence). The CDR3 covers 12 residues. In nucleotides, the CDR3 is TGTGCGGTCTCCCGAGGGGTTTACGAGCAGTACTTC. Its translation is CAVSRGVYEQYF. Using reference TRBV30 and TRBJ2-7 for the parts outside the CDR3, the full variable domain is SQTIHQWPATLVQPVGSPLSLECTVEGTSNPNLYWYRQAAGRGLQLLFYSVGIGQISSEVPQNLSASRPQDRQFILSSKKLLLSDSGFYLCAVSRGVYEQYFGPGTRLTVT.

This clonotype was recorded once. CDR3 region: CASRVAGASTDTQYF. The CDR3 DNA reads as TGTGCCAGTCGGGTAGCGGGCGCTAGCACAGATACGCAGTATTTT. The chain recombines TRBV19 with TRBJ2-3; 7 bases align to TRBD2. Losses at the gene ends were 8 bases for V and 0 bases for J; bases not matched to a gene: 8. Germline lookup yields CDR1 LNHDA and CDR2 SQIVND (reference sequence). CDR3 length equals 15 residues.

The V and J genes are TRBV6-6 and TRBJ1-4; D is possibly TRBD1 (5 bases). Germline V gene lookup returns CDR1 MNHNY and CDR2 SVGAGI (reference sequence). The CDR3 has 14 amino acids. V dropped 10 bases and J dropped 0 bases, with 12 bases sitting between them. Here the CDR3 reads CATRGVSTNEKLFF. CDR3 nucleotides: TGTGCCACTCGGGGGGTTTCAACTAATGAAAAACTGTTTTTT.

V is TRBV2 and J is TRBJ2-1; TRBD2 agrees at 7 bases. Germline CDR1 is SNHLY and CDR2 is FYNNEI. The CDR3 totals 12 residues. Trimming removed 4 bases from V and 6 bases from J; junction bases left unmatched: 0. The CDR3 DNA reads as TGTGCCAGCAGTGGGACTAGCAATGAGCAGTTCTTC. Protein: CASSGTSNEQFF. The entire variable domain, with the rest obtained from reference TRBV2 and TRBJ2-1, is as follows: EPEVTQTPSHQVTQMGQEVILRCVPISNHLYFYWYRQILGQKVEFLVSFYNNEISEKSEIFDDQFSVERPDGSNFTLKIRSTKLEDSAMYFCASSGTSNEQFFGPGTRLTVL.

The rearrangement uses TRBV29-1 and TRBJ2-1; D is uncertain. Germline V CDR1 and CDR2: SQVTM, ANQGSEA. V gave up 4 bases and J gave up 4 bases, with 14 bases separating them. The CDR3 runs 14 residues. CDR3 bases: TGCAGCGTTGTGGACCCTAAAACGTACAATGAGCAGTTCTTC. This sequence encodes CSVVDPKTYNEQFF.

The rearrangement links TRBV13 to TRBJ2-7, with 7 bases that match TRBD1. After removal of 4 bases from V and 3 bases from J, the junction contained 3 bases not matched to a gene. The CDR3 runs to 13 residues. In germline, CDR1 is PRHDT, CDR2 FYEKMQ (reference sequence). For the CDR3, the DNA is TGTGCCAGCAGCTCGGGACAGAGCTACGAGCAGTACTTC. Its translation is CASSSGQSYEQYF.

This clonotype was seen once. The chain joins TRBV4-2 to TRBJ2-6; 7 bases fit TRBD1. The V gene end was trimmed by 2 bases and the J gene end by 1 base; junction bases not matched to a gene: 2. Germline CDR1 and CDR2: LGHNA and YNFKEQ. The CDR3 consists of 16 residues. The CDR3 DNA sequence: TGTGCCAGCAGCCAATCGACAGGGTCTGGGGCCAACGTCCTGACTTTC. Its protein is CASSQSTGSGANVLTF.

The chain employs TRBV14 and TRBJ2-7; 8 bases are shared with TRBD1. This CDR3 is 15 amino acids long. V was pared by 3 bases and J by 0 bases, with 4 bases of the junction left unmatched. Germline V gene data show CDR1 as SGHDN and CDR2 as FVKESK. The CDR3 DNA reads as TGTGCCAGCAGCCACCGGACAGGGAGCTCCTACGAGCAGTACTTC. Translated: CASSHRTGSSYEQYF. The full variable domain, with the rest looked up from reference TRBV14 and TRBJ2-7, is EAGVTQFPSHSVIEKGQTVTLRCDPISGHDNLYWYRRVMGKEIKFLLHFVKESKQDESGMPNNRFLAERTGGTYSTLKVQPAELEDSGVYFCASSHRTGSSYEQYFGPGTRLTVT.

The chain uses TRBV14 and TRBJ2-1, with D possibly TRBD1 on 5 matching bases. The CDR3 is made up of 14 amino acids. Germline assignment: CDR1 SGHDN and CDR2 FVKESK. Trimming shortened V by 1 base and J by 8 bases, and 12 bases separated the two germline ends. The CDR3 is CASSQVVTVDEQFF. CDR3 in DNA: TGTGCCAGCAGCCAAGTGGTGACAGTGGATGAGCAGTTCTTC.

The gene calls are TRBV5-1 and TRBJ2-5; 12 bases are a match to TRBD2. The CDR3 has 17 amino acids. The junction had 10 bases not matched to a gene; V was cut back by 2 bases and J by 5 bases. Germline V gene sequence: CDR1 SGHRS, CDR2 YFSETQ. In nucleotides, the CDR3 is TGCGCCAGCAGCTTACCGGGACTAGCGGGCTCCTCGGAGACCCAGTACTTC. It specifies CASSLPGLAGSSETQYF.

The chain carries TRBV6-1 and TRBJ1-1; 7 positions agree with TRBD1. The CDR3 covers 11 residues. CDR1 and CDR2 (germline): MNHNS, SASEGT. Trimming took 9 bases from V and 4 from J; bases not matched to a gene: 2. The DNA of the CDR3 is TGTGCCAGTAACAGGGGCACTGAAGCTTTCTTT. Protein product: CASNRGTEAFF.

This chain uses TRBV4-2 with TRBJ2-1; 8 bases map to TRBD2. The junction had 12 bases not matched to a gene; V was cut back by 0 bases and J by 8 bases. Germline CDR1 and CDR2: LGHNA and YNFKEQ. The CDR3 has 17 amino acids. The CDR3 spells CASSQDLSGSWGDEQFF. Written as DNA, the CDR3 is TGTGCCAGCAGCCAAGATCTGAGCGGGAGCTGGGGAGATGAGCAGTTCTTC.

The chain is built from TRBV20-1 and TRBJ2-3; D is possibly TRBD2 (5 bases). The CDR3 is 13 residues long. Germline V CDR1 and CDR2: DFQATT, SNEGSKA (reference sequence). The V end lost 3 bases, the J end lost 2 bases, and 9 bases lay between the germline ends. The CDR3, as DNA: TGCAGTGCTAGCTTCGGGATCACAGATACGCAGTATTTT. It is translated as CSASFGITDTQYF.

V gene TRBV29-1 combines with J gene TRBJ2-7, with D uncertain. Deletions cut 3 bases from V and 7 bases from J, with 7 bases between. Germline V gene data show CDR1 as SQVTM and CDR2 as ANQGSEA. The CDR3 is 10 residues long. As DNA, the CDR3 is TGCAGCGTTGACACTGGAGAGCAGTACTTC. Protein product: CSVDTGEQYF.

The chain has TRBV4-1 and TRBJ2-7, with 7 bases that match TRBD1. The CDR3 contains 16 residues. CDR1 and CDR2 from the germline V gene are MGHRA and YSYEKL. With 4 bases clipped from V and 3 bases from J, the junction kept 12 bases outside the gene matches. DNA of the CDR3: TGCGCCAGCAGCCCCTTAGGTGGGACAGAGTTCTACGAGCAGTACTTC. As protein: CASSPLGGTEFYEQYF.

This chain connects TRBV29-1 to TRBJ2-2; a weak D match, TRBD1 (6 bases). Per the germline V gene, CDR1 is SQVTM and CDR2 is ANQGSEA. V lost 4 bases and J 3 bases, leaving 12 bases between the germline ends. This CDR3 is built from 14 residues. The CDR3 bases are TGCAGCGTTGGGGGTCAGGGGTACACCGGGGAGCTGTTTTTT. As protein: CSVGGQGYTGELFF.

The chain carries TRBV10-1 and TRBJ2-5; 7 bases agree with TRBD1. The germline V gene has CDR1 WNHNN and CDR2 SYGVQD (reference sequence). V shed 4 bases, J shed 1 base, and the junction held 6 bases outside the gene matches. The CDR3 is 15 residues long. CDR3 sequence reads: CASSGGGQPQETQYF. The CDR3 DNA reads as TGCGCCAGCAGTGGTGGGGGACAGCCCCAAGAGACCCAGTACTTC.

This clonotype has a single count. The chain uses TRBV7-9 and TRBJ2-7; D may be TRBD1 (5 bases). V lost 2 bases to trimming and J lost 2 bases, with 13 bases between them. Per the germline V gene, CDR1 is SEHNR and CDR2 is FQNEAQ (reference sequence). The CDR3 is 15 residues long. The DNA for the CDR3 is TGTGCCAGCAGCTTAAATATGGGGCCCCCCTACGAGCAGTACTTC. This encodes CASSLNMGPPYEQYF.

The rearrangement links TRBV13 to TRBJ1-3; 7 bases are shared with TRBD1. This CDR3 comprises 17 residues. Germline V gives CDR1 PRHDT, CDR2 FYEKMQ (reference sequence). J lost 2 bases, V lost 5 bases, and 12 bases had no gene match. The CDR3 loop is CASSRRGTAGTGNTIYF. For the CDR3, the DNA is TGTGCCAGCAGCCGCAGGGGGACGGCCGGCACTGGAAACACCATATATTTT.